These 30 T cell receptor beta chains originate from one sample sequenced in a study of T cell changes during pregnancy in multiple sclerosis. Clones were read by immunoSEQ multiplex PCR, and TCRdb kept only the in-frame ones, dropping some. The data show approximately 99,000 clones, approximately 94% seen once. This material consisted of peripheral blood, taken after pregnancy. Receptors originate from a female donor with multiple sclerosis, enrolled in a pregnancy study.

The chain combines TRBV30 with TRBJ2-1; 7 bases line up with TRBD1. The V gene end was trimmed by 1 base and the J gene end by 4 bases; junction bases not matched to a gene: 7. The CDR3 covers 15 residues. Per the germline V gene, CDR1 is GTSNPN and CDR2 is SVGIG (reference sequence). The CDR3 reads CAWSEQGLLYNEQFF. The DNA for the CDR3 is TGTGCCTGGAGTGAACAGGGGTTATTATACAATGAGCAGTTCTTC. The whole variable domain, remainder taken from reference TRBV30 and TRBJ2-1, is SQTIHQWPATLVQPVGSPLSLECTVEGTSNPNLYWYRQAAGRGLQLLFYSVGIGQISSEVPQNLSASRPQDRQFILSSKKLLLSDSGFYLCAWSEQGLLYNEQFFGPGTRLTVL.

The gene calls are TRBV10-3 and TRBJ1-1; 8 positions match TRBD1. Trimming cost V 8 bases and J 2 bases; bases outside gene matches: 4. The CDR3 has 13 amino acids. The germline V gene has CDR1 ENHRY and CDR2 SYGVKD. CDR3 loop: CAISDRVNTEAFF. Written as DNA, the CDR3 is TGTGCCATCTCGGACAGGGTAAACACTGAAGCTTTCTTT.

This sequence joins TRBV4-1 and TRBJ2-3; 13 positions agree with TRBD2. Germline V gives CDR1 MGHRA, CDR2 YSYEKL. V gave up 4 bases and J gave up 0 bases; unmatched junction bases: 10. This CDR3 region has 19 residues. CDR3 sequence (DNA): TGCGCCAGCAGCCGGGGACTAGCGGGGAAATATACTAGCACAGATACGCAGTATTTT. Translated: CASSRGLAGKYTSTDTQYF.

This chain connects TRBV19 to TRBJ1-1; TRBD1 matches at 9 bases. Germline CDR1 is LNHDA and CDR2 is SQIVND (reference sequence). The CDR3 contains 14 residues. J lost 3 bases, V lost 6 bases, and 5 bases had no gene match. In DNA form, the CDR3 reads TGTGCCAGTAGCACACAGGGGGCCTACACTGAAGCTTTCTTT. Its protein product is CASSTQGAYTEAFF.

The chain employs TRBV27 and TRBJ1-1, with a possible D match to TRBD1 (5 bases). Deletions cut 5 bases from V and 1 base from J, with 14 bases between. This CDR3 is built from 15 residues. The germline V gene encodes CDR1 MNHEY and CDR2 SMNVEV (reference sequence). CDR3 loop: CASSPTGLGNTEAFF. In DNA form, the CDR3 reads TGTGCCAGCAGTCCCACGGGACTGGGGAACACTGAAGCTTTCTTT.

The chain has TRBV9 and TRBJ2-7; 8 bases agree with TRBD1. This CDR3 is built from 15 residues. V lost 0 bases, J lost 2 bases, and 4 bases stayed unmatched. Germline lookup yields CDR1 SGDLS and CDR2 YYNGEE. CDR3 amino acids: CASSVAWDRTYEQYF. The CDR3, as DNA: TGTGCCAGCAGCGTAGCCTGGGACAGGACCTACGAGCAGTACTTC.

This chain joins TRBV5-4 and TRBJ2-7, with 7 bases matching TRBD1. Per the germline V gene, CDR1 is SGHNT and CDR2 is YYREEE (reference sequence). The CDR3 loop spans 13 amino acids. The trim removed 3 bases at V and 4 bases at J, leaving 4 bases unmatched. The CDR3 loop reads CASSSPTGYEQYF. For the CDR3, the DNA is TGTGCCAGCAGCTCCCCGACAGGGTACGAGCAGTACTTC.

The chain combines TRBV28 with TRBJ2-7; TRBD1 agrees at 7 bases. The CDR3 runs to 13 residues. V was clipped by 7 bases and J by 3 bases; unmatched bases: 6. Germline V gene sequence: CDR1 MDHEN, CDR2 SYDVKM. The DNA for the CDR3 is TGTGCCAGCACCCCGGGACAGAGCTACGAGCAGTACTTC. This encodes CASTPGQSYEQYF.

Here the CDR3 DNA reads TGTGCCAGTAGTCCATGGCCCCGGACAGGGGCCTACAATGAGCAGTTCTTC. Its translation: CASSPWPRTGAYNEQFF. The V gene is TRBV19, the J gene TRBJ2-1; TRBD1 agrees at 9 bases. The V segment lost 5 bases and the J segment 2 bases; nucleotides outside the gene matches: 10. CDR3 size: 17 residues. Germline V gene lookup returns CDR1 LNHDA and CDR2 SQIVND (reference sequence).

This chain's CDR3 is CASSGTRTTYNEQFF. The CDR3 region has the DNA TGTGCCAGCAGTGGGACTAGGACCACCTACAATGAGCAGTTCTTC. The genes are TRBV2 and TRBJ2-1; TRBD2 matches 7 bases. Trimming took 4 bases from V and 2 from J; bases not matched to a gene: 5. The CDR3 contains 15 residues. Germline CDR1 reads SNHLY; CDR2 reads FYNNEI.

This clone was observed a single time. The chain recombines TRBV5-4 with TRBJ2-4, with D hard to call. V was cut by 4 bases and J by 0 bases, with 14 bases left in between. Germline V gene lookup returns CDR1 SGHNT and CDR2 YYREEE (reference sequence). This CDR3 is 16 amino acids long. The CDR3 DNA reads as TGTGCCAGCAGCCTTGATCCGCGTTTAGCCAAAAACATTCAGTACTTC. Translation: CASSLDPRLAKNIQYF.

The chain links TRBV6-5 to TRBJ1-3; D is unclear. The CDR3 is made up of 13 amino acids. Germline-derived CDR1 and CDR2 are MNHEY and SVGAGI. V lost 6 bases to trimming and J lost 4 bases, with 10 bases between them. The CDR3 nucleotides are TGTGCCAGCAGCCTGGTTGCGGGAAACACCATATATTTT. Its translation is CASSLVAGNTIYF.

This clone was recorded only once. The chain employs TRBV19 and TRBJ2-7, with D possibly matching TRBD1 (6 bases). Germline V gene lookup returns CDR1 LNHDA and CDR2 SQIVND (reference sequence). This CDR3 is built from 15 residues. Trimming took off 1 base at V and 1 base at J, with 11 bases between the two ends. The CDR3, as DNA: TGTGCCAGTAGTATAGGACAGGATCGATCCTACGAGCAGTACTTC. Translation: CASSIGQDRSYEQYF.

CDR3 protein: CASSLGGSNTGELFF. The CDR3 region has the DNA TGTGCCAGCAGCTTGGGCGGGTCGAACACCGGGGAGCTGTTTTTT. The chain links TRBV5-6 to TRBJ2-2, with D possibly being TRBD2 (5 bases). Trimming pared 0 bases from V and 0 bases from J, leaving 6 bases between. This CDR3 is 15 amino acids long. The germline V gene has CDR1 SGHDT and CDR2 YYEEEE.

The gene calls are TRBV7-5 and TRBJ2-1; TRBD2 is the table's D call and was not checked against the DNA. TRBV7-5 is designated a pseudogene. The CDR3 is 15 residues long. The CDR3 DNA sequence: TGTGTCAGAAGCTTAGGTCGGGGGCGGGAGCCCGAGAGGTTCTTC. This encodes CVRSLGRGREPERFF.

DNA for the CDR3: TGTGCCAGCAGCCCCGGACAGGGTGGGAACTATGGCTACACCTTC. Amino acids: CASSPGQGGNYGYTF. This chain uses TRBV11-2 with TRBJ1-2; 8 bases map to TRBD1. Per germline, CDR1 SGHAT and CDR2 FQNNGV. The junction had 7 bases not matched to a gene; V was cut back by 5 bases and J by 2 bases. The CDR3 totals 15 residues.

J is TRBJ2-1 and V is TRBV28; 12 bases align to TRBD2. V lost 6 bases, J lost 6 bases, and 9 bases stayed unmatched. The CDR3 loop spans 16 amino acids. Germline V gives CDR1 MDHEN, CDR2 SYDVKM. In DNA form, the CDR3 reads TGTGCCAGCAGCCACCCGACTAGCGGGAGCCCCAATGAGCAGTTCTTC. The encoded protein is CASSHPTSGSPNEQFF.

V usage is TRBV7-9 and J usage is TRBJ2-3; TRBD2 matches at 9 bases. The CDR3 spans 17 residues. Germline V gives CDR1 SEHNR, CDR2 FQNEAQ (reference sequence). The V segment lost 3 bases and the J segment 3 bases; nucleotides outside the gene matches: 10. This chain's CDR3 is CASSLVPGGRATDTQYF. The CDR3 region has the DNA TGTGCCAGCAGCTTGGTACCCGGCGGGAGGGCGACAGATACGCAGTATTTT.

The J gene is TRBJ2-7, the V gene TRBV19; 11 nucleotides line up with TRBD1. This CDR3 region has 14 residues. V shed 6 bases and J 3 bases; nucleotides not matched to a gene: 4. Germline V gives CDR1 LNHDA, CDR2 SQIVND (reference sequence). Written as DNA, the CDR3 is TGTGCCAGTAGCGGACAGGGGGCGGTCTACGAGCAGTACTTC. This codes for CASSGQGAVYEQYF.

This chain connects TRBV18 to TRBJ1-1; 7 positions agree with TRBD1. Germline assignment: CDR1 KGHSH and CDR2 LQKENI. The CDR3 covers 15 residues. V shed 5 bases, J shed 1 base, and the junction held 7 bases outside the gene matches. The CDR3 DNA reads as TGTGCCAGCTCAAGGGACAGACCTTCGAACACTGAAGCTTTCTTT. Protein: CASSRDRPSNTEAFF.

V usage is TRBV7-9 and J usage is TRBJ1-1; TRBD1 is a possible D gene (6 bases). Trimming stripped 8 bases from V and 5 bases from J, with 21 bases between. Germline V gene sequence: CDR1 SEHNR, CDR2 FQNEAQ (reference sequence). This CDR3 region has 15 residues. CDR3 residues: CASSNPGTQVTEAFF. DNA for the CDR3: TGTGCCAGCTCCAACCCCGGGACACAGGTAACTGAAGCTTTCTTT.

This clone was observed once. The chain uses TRBV7-6 and TRBJ1-3; tentatively, D is TRBD1 (6 bases). CDR1 and CDR2 (germline): SGHVS, FNYEAQ. Trimming took off 2 bases at V and 1 base at J, with 6 bases between the two ends. This CDR3 has 14 amino acids. CDR3 amino acids: CASSLTGSGNTIYF. CDR3 coding DNA: TGTGCCAGCAGCTTAACAGGGTCTGGAAACACCATATATTTT.

On this clone: Other DNA sequences within the sample encode an identical CDR3. The chain carries TRBV5-1 and TRBJ2-7; D is perhaps TRBD2 (5 bases). This CDR3 contains 14 residues. Trimming removed 0 bases from V and 1 base from J, with 8 bases in between. CDR1 is SGHRS, CDR2 YFSETQ, per germline. In DNA, the CDR3 is TGCGCCAGCAGCTTGGCCGGGGAGTCCTACGAGCAGTACTTC. Translating it yields CASSLAGESYEQYF.

This sequence joins TRBV28 and TRBJ1-2, with D maybe TRBD1 (6 bases). This CDR3 contains 15 residues. V lost 2 bases and J lost 8, with 18 bases in between. Germline CDR1 reads MDHEN; CDR2 reads SYDVKM. The CDR3: CASSLRGRGFGGYTF. Here the CDR3 DNA reads TGTGCCAGCAGTTTAAGGGGCAGGGGATTTGGCGGCTACACCTTC.

The chain has TRBV5-6 and TRBJ2-5; TRBD1 matches 9 bases. The CDR3 length is 19 residues. CDR1 and CDR2 from the germline V gene are SGHDT and YYEEEE. The ends lost 0 bases at V and 4 bases at J; junction bases unmatched: 16. DNA of the CDR3: TGTGCCAGCAGCTTGGCCGAGTGGGGGACAGGGTTCGGGGGAGAGACCCAGTACTTC. Its protein product is CASSLAEWGTGFGGETQYF.

The rearrangement joins TRBV7-6 to TRBJ2-2; 9 bases are shared with TRBD2. The CDR3 sequence is 15 residues long. The ends lost 5 bases at V and 4 bases at J; junction bases unmatched: 5. The V gene's germline CDR1 is SGHVS and CDR2 FNYEAQ. CDR3 DNA: TGTGCCAGCAGCCTGGGGCGGGAGGGCACCGGGGAGCTGTTTTTT. It yields the protein CASSLGREGTGELFF.

The chain uses TRBV29-1 and TRBJ2-2; a weak D match, TRBD2 (6 bases). CDR1 is SQVTM and CDR2 is ANQGSEA in the germline V gene. CDR3 size: 14 residues. V was pared by 7 bases and J by 3 bases, with 15 bases between. DNA of the CDR3: TGCAGCGGTGGGTCCGGGGGATACACCGGGGAGCTGTTTTTT. It translates to CSGGSGGYTGELFF.

This rearrangement joins TRBV27 to TRBJ1-2, with D maybe TRBD1 (5 bases). With 2 bases removed from V and 3 bases from J, the gap between germline ends came to 10 bases. Per germline, CDR1 MNHEY and CDR2 SMNVEV (reference sequence). The CDR3 is 14 residues long. The CDR3 sequence: CASSLRGSHYGYTF. The CDR3 nucleotides read TGTGCCAGCAGTTTAAGGGGCTCCCACTATGGCTACACCTTC.

The chain employs TRBV5-4 and TRBJ2-1, with 14 positions matching TRBD2. The junction had 8 bases not matched to a gene; V was cut back by 4 bases and J by 8 bases. The length of the CDR3 is 16 residues. The germline CDR1 and CDR2 sequences are SGHNT and YYREEE (reference sequence). The CDR3 loop is CASSGGTSGSPDEQFF. The DNA for the CDR3 is TGTGCCAGCAGCGGGGGGACTAGCGGGAGTCCCGATGAGCAGTTCTTC. Supplemented by reference TRBV5-4 and TRBJ2-1, the full variable domain reads ETGVTQSPTHLIKTRGQQVTLRCSSQSGHNTVSWYQQALGQGPQFIFQYYREEENGRGNFPPRFSGLQFPNYSSELNVNALELDDSALYLCASSGGTSGSPDEQFFGPGTRLTVL.

The V and J genes are TRBV5-6 and TRBJ2-1; the D gene is possibly TRBD2 (6 bases). Germline values: CDR1 SGHDT, CDR2 YYEEEE. The CDR3 sequence is 18 residues long. Between the trimmed V and J ends, which lost 0 bases and 4 bases, there was a span of 20 bases. CDR3 loop: CASSLGDPWVAEYNEQFF. CDR3 in DNA: TGTGCCAGCAGCTTGGGGGACCCTTGGGTAGCGGAGTACAATGAGCAGTTCTTC.